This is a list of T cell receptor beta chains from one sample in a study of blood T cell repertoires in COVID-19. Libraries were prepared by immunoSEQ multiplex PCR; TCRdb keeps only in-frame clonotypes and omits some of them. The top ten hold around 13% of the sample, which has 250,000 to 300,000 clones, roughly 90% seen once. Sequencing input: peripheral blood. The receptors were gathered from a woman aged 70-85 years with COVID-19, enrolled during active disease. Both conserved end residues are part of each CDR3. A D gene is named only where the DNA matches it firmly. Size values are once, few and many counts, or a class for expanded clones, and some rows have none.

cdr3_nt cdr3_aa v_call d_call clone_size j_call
TGCGCCAGCAGCTGGGGGGGCGAGGATGGCTACACCTTC CASSWGGEDGYTF TRBV5-1 . . TRBJ1-2
TGTGCCAGCAGCTTAAGCGGGGGGACCCAAGAGACCCAGTACTTC CASSLSGGTQETQYF TRBV7-9 TRBD2 . TRBJ2-5
TGTGCCAGCAGGGATCCGGGACAGGGACCTCCGTACTTC CASRDPGQGPPYF TRBV6-6 TRBD1 . TRBJ2-7
TGTGCCAGCACCGGGCGCGAGGGGGCAGGAGGCTACACCTTC CASTGREGAGGYTF TRBV28 TRBD1 . TRBJ1-2
TGCAGCGTTGCGGCTAGCGGGGGGGCGGAGACCCAGTACTTC CSVAASGGAETQYF TRBV29-1 TRBD2 once TRBJ2-5
TGCGCCAGCAGCCAACCGGGACAAAGGCGAGACACCGGGGAGCTGTTTTTT CASSQPGQRRDTGELFF TRBV4-1 . . TRBJ2-2
TGTGCCAGCAGTTTATTCATAGGGACACCTAATGAGCAGTTCTTC CASSLFIGTPNEQFF TRBV27 . . TRBJ2-1
TGTGCCAGCAGGTCAGGGGAGAACACTGAAGCTTTCTTT CASRSGENTEAFF TRBV12-3/TRBV12-4 . . TRBJ1-1
TGCGCCAGCAGCCAAGATCCCAGGGGCTGGGAGACCCAGTACTTC CASSQDPRGWETQYF TRBV4-3 . . TRBJ2-5
TGTGCCAGCAGCTTAGTTCAGGGCCTCAATCAGCCCCAGCATTTT CASSLVQGLNQPQHF TRBV7-8 . once TRBJ1-5
TGTGCCAGCAGCTTAGGGACAGGGCGCCCCACAGATACGCAGTATTTT CASSLGTGRPTDTQYF TRBV7-8 TRBD1 . TRBJ2-3
TGCGCCAGCAGCCAAAACAGGGGGCGCCTGGGGGAGCAGTACTTC CASSQNRGRLGEQYF TRBV4-1 TRBD1 . TRBJ2-7
TGCGCCAGCACAATTCCGGGACAAGGAAAAAATCAGCCCCAGCATTTT CASTIPGQGKNQPQHF TRBV10-1 . . TRBJ1-5
TGCGCCAGCAGTCGGGACACCGACTATGGCTACACCTTC CASSRDTDYGYTF TRBV5-1 . . TRBJ1-2
TGTGCCAGCAGCCCCTCCGTGTCTGGGGCCAACGTCCTGACTTTC CASSPSVSGANVLTF TRBV7-8 . . TRBJ2-6
TGCAGCGTTGAGGGGCAGGCGATCGGTGGCTACACCTTC CSVEGQAIGGYTF TRBV29-1 . . TRBJ1-2
TGTGCCAGTAACCCGCGGGACAGGGGATACTATGGCTACACCTTC CASNPRDRGYYGYTF TRBV19 TRBD1 . TRBJ1-2